The 19 T cell receptor beta chains listed next were all sequenced from one sample in a study of blood T cell repertoires in COVID-19. Data came from immunoSEQ multiplex PCR; TCRdb stores just in-frame clones and leaves some out. Found here are under 150,000 clones, around three quarters of them singletons; the top ten hold 3.5% to 4.5%. The specimen sequenced was peripheral blood. Receptors originate from a man aged 55 to 70 with acute or convalescent COVID-19.

The rearrangement uses TRBV2 and TRBJ1-2; tentative D call: TRBD1 (6 bases). Germline CDR1 is SNHLY and CDR2 is FYNNEI. The V end lost 8 bases, the J end lost 4 bases, and 20 bases lay between the germline ends. This CDR3 comprises 15 residues. CDR3 bases: TGTGCCAGCTACCCCCCAGGGGATTTTAGCTATGGCTACACCTTC. Its protein is CASYPPGDFSYGYTF.

The chain couples TRBV29-1 to TRBJ2-7; D is ambiguous. There are 14 residues in the CDR3. V gave up 4 bases and J gave up 1 base, with 14 bases separating them. Per the germline V gene, CDR1 is SQVTM and CDR2 is ANQGSEA. The chain's CDR3 is CSVVSRHLSYEQYF. The CDR3 region has the DNA TGCAGCGTTGTGTCAAGACATTTGTCCTACGAGCAGTACTTC.

V gene TRBV2 combines with J gene TRBJ2-2; 13 bases agree with TRBD2. CDR1 and CDR2 (germline): SNHLY, FYNNEI. After removal of 6 bases from V and 7 bases from J, the junction contained 8 bases not matched to a gene. CDR3 size: 16 residues. The CDR3, as DNA: TGTGCCAGCAGGGAACTAGCGGGAGGGCTCGTCGGGGAGCTGTTTTTT. Translation gives CASRELAGGLVGELFF.

The chain is built from TRBV4-2 and TRBJ2-7; TRBD1 matches 8 bases. The CDR3 is 15 residues long. V was pared by 0 bases and J by 1 base, with 2 bases of the junction left unmatched. CDR1 is LGHNA, CDR2 YNFKEQ, per germline. The CDR3 DNA reads as TGTGCCAGCAGCCAAGACAGGGGGCTGTCCTACGAGCAGTACTTC. This encodes CASSQDRGLSYEQYF.

This chain joins TRBV28 and TRBJ2-6; the D is unclear. Germline V CDR1 and CDR2: MDHEN, SYDVKM. CDR3 length equals 17 residues. Trimming removed 3 bases at V and 0 bases at J, with 12 bases between. The CDR3 is CASSLSYSSSGANVLTF. In DNA, the CDR3 is TGTGCCAGCAGTTTGTCGTACAGTAGCTCTGGGGCCAACGTCCTGACTTTC.

The rearrangement joins TRBV6-2 or TRBV6-3 to TRBJ2-3, with 7 bases fitting TRBD1. From germline, CDR1 is MNHEY and CDR2 SVGEGT. The CDR3 loop spans 16 amino acids. Germline trimming cut 4 bases from V and 0 bases from J; bases unmatched to any gene: 7. The CDR3 here is CASSSDRAASTDTQYF. DNA of the CDR3: TGTGCCAGCAGTTCCGACAGGGCGGCGAGCACAGATACGCAGTATTTT.

This clone was detected once. The V gene is TRBV27, the J gene TRBJ1-1; 7 bases agree with TRBD1. The V gene end was trimmed by 6 bases and the J gene end by 2 bases; junction bases not matched to a gene: 9. The length of the CDR3 is 15 residues. Looked up from germline, CDR1 is MNHEY and CDR2 is SMNVEV (reference sequence). Here the CDR3 reads CASSLHGGGNTEAFF. Written as DNA, the CDR3 is TGTGCCAGCAGCCTTCATGGAGGGGGCAACACTGAAGCTTTCTTT.

V is TRBV27 and J is TRBJ1-4; the D gene is possibly TRBD1 (6 bases). CDR1 MNHEY and CDR2 SMNVEV come from the germline V gene (reference sequence). Trimming shortened V by 3 bases and J by 4 bases, and 9 bases separated the two germline ends. The CDR3 runs 14 residues. CDR3 protein: CASSFRGGNEKLFF. As DNA, the CDR3 is TGTGCCAGCAGTTTTCGAGGGGGTAATGAAAAACTGTTTTTT.

This chain connects TRBV4-3 to TRBJ2-7; 9 bases are a match to TRBD1. Germline CDR1 and CDR2: LGHNA and YSLEER. The CDR3 loop spans 15 amino acids. J lost 3 bases, V lost 1 base, and 4 bases had no gene match. This CDR3 is CASSQGQGVGYEQYF. The DNA for the CDR3 is TGCGCCAGCAGCCAAGGACAGGGGGTTGGCTACGAGCAGTACTTC.

This clone has just a few counts. The chain is built from TRBV13 and TRBJ1-1; D unclear. This CDR3 has 12 amino acids. Trimming left V 4 bases short and J 8 bases short, with 11 bases between. Germline V gives CDR1 PRHDT, CDR2 FYEKMQ (reference sequence). The CDR3 is CASSSDGGEAFF. For the CDR3, the DNA is TGTGCCAGCAGCTCGGACGGAGGGGAAGCTTTCTTT. Supplemented by reference TRBV13 and TRBJ1-1, the full variable domain reads AAGVIQSPRHLIKEKRETATLKCYPIPRHDTVYWYQQGPGQDPQFLISFYEKMQSDKGSIPDRFSAQQFSDYHSELNMSSLELGDSALYFCASSSDGGEAFFGQGTRLTVV.

V is TRBV18 and J is TRBJ2-5; 8 bases fit TRBD2. Germline CDR1 is KGHSH and CDR2 is LQKENI. This CDR3 spans 14 amino acids. J gave up 4 bases and V 3 bases, and 4 bases lay outside the gene matches. The DNA for the CDR3 is TGTGCCAGCTCACCCAAGGCGGGAGGAGAGACCCAGTACTTC. It encodes CASSPKAGGETQYF. Based on the CDR3 plus reference TRBV18 and TRBJ2-5, the full variable domain is NAGVMQNPRHLVRRRGQEARLRCSPMKGHSHVYWYRQLPEEGLKFMVYLQKENIIDESGMPKERFSAEFPKEGPSILRIQQVVRGDSAAYFCASSPKAGGETQYFGPGTRLLVL.

The chain employs TRBV4-3 and TRBJ1-2; a possible D gene is TRBD1 (5 bases). The CDR3 length is 16 residues. From germline, CDR1 is LGHNA and CDR2 YSLEER. V lost 2 bases to trimming and J lost 0 bases, with 13 bases between them. The CDR3 bases are TGCGCCAGCAGCCAAAGGGAGGGGAGAGCTAACTATGGCTACACCTTC. It encodes CASSQREGRANYGYTF.

This clone has only a few counts. V usage is TRBV5-6 and J usage is TRBJ1-4, with D perhaps matching TRBD1 (5 bases). V lost 2 bases and J lost 4, with 9 bases in between. CDR1 SGHDT and CDR2 YYEEEE come from the germline V gene. CDR3 size: 14 residues. CDR3 nucleotide sequence: TGTGCCAGCAGCTTCTCAGGGTATAATGAAAAACTGTTTTTT. This translates into CASSFSGYNEKLFF.

The V call is TRBV6-5, the J call TRBJ2-2, with 7 bases aligning to TRBD1. V trimming: 11 bases; J trimming: 5 bases; junction bases outside the gene matches: 11. The CDR3 covers 14 residues. CDR1 is MNHEY, CDR2 SVGAGI, per germline. The CDR3 coding sequence is TGTGCCGGCCAGGGACAGCATCTTACCGGGGAGCTGTTTTTT. Its protein is CAGQGQHLTGELFF.

The V gene is TRBV24-1, the J gene TRBJ2-1, with TRBD2 as a possible D gene (6 bases). V was cut by 3 bases and J by 8 bases, with 22 bases left in between. The CDR3 is made up of 17 amino acids. Germline V gives CDR1 KGHDR, CDR2 SFDVKD. CDR3 sequence reads: CATSDQNSGLPNHEQFF. The CDR3 DNA reads as TGTGCCACCAGTGATCAGAATAGCGGCTTACCAAATCATGAGCAGTTCTTC.

This chain connects TRBV6-1 to TRBJ2-7; D unclear. Trimming removed 7 bases at V and 0 bases at J, with 13 bases between. From germline, CDR1 is MNHNS and CDR2 SASEGT. This CDR3 has 14 residues. The DNA of the CDR3 is TGTGCCAGCAAACGAAGCGAGAGCTCCTACGAGCAGTACTTC. This sequence encodes CASKRSESSYEQYF.

The genes are TRBV6-6 and TRBJ1-3, with D tentatively TRBD1 (6 bases). CDR3 length: 12 residues. Trimming shortened V by 7 bases and J by 7 bases, and 11 bases separated the two germline ends. Germline V gene sequence: CDR1 MNHNY, CDR2 SVGAGI (reference sequence). Written as DNA, the CDR3 is TGTGCCAGCAAGACAGGTAGCAACACCATATATTTT. Its translation: CASKTGSNTIYF.

This rearrangement joins TRBV30 to TRBJ2-5, with D maybe TRBD2 (5 bases). This CDR3 is 14 amino acids long. V was pared by 2 bases and J by 7 bases, with 17 bases between. Germline assignment: CDR1 GTSNPN and CDR2 SVGIG (reference sequence). The CDR3 DNA sequence: TGTGCCTGGAGTCCCCGGCGCGGGCATGGGACCCAGTACTTC. Translation gives CAWSPRRGHGTQYF.

The CDR3 region has the DNA TGTGCCAGCAGTAGGACAGGCAGCACAGATACGCAGTATTTT. Protein product: CASSRTGSTDTQYF. The chain carries TRBV27 and TRBJ2-3; TRBD1 matches at 7 bases. After removal of 5 bases from V and 0 bases from J, the junction contained 2 bases not matched to a gene. Germline V gives CDR1 MNHEY, CDR2 SMNVEV (reference sequence). The CDR3 runs to 14 residues.